The 16 T cell receptor beta chains in this list originate from one sample, sequenced in a study of blood T cell repertoires in COVID-19. Assay: immunoSEQ multiplex PCR; the TCRdb copy retains only in-frame clones and omits some. The sample has about 140,000 clones; around 87% are singletons. Specimen: peripheral blood. All receptors come from a woman aged 55-70 years with active COVID-19.

The genes are TRBV2 and TRBJ2-5, with 14 bases matching TRBD2. This CDR3 contains 15 residues. V gave up 6 bases and J gave up 4 bases; unmatched junction bases: 4. The germline CDR1 and CDR2 sequences are SNHLY and FYNNEI. For the CDR3, the DNA is TGTGCCAGCAGGGGACTAGCGGGAGAAGGAGAGACCCAGTACTTC. Protein product: CASRGLAGEGETQYF.

In its sample, this clone was seen once. The chain has TRBV20-1 and TRBJ2-5; possibly TRBD1 for D (6 bases). Trimming stripped 3 bases from V and 4 bases from J, with 12 bases between. Germline V gene lookup returns CDR1 DFQATT and CDR2 SNEGSKA (reference sequence). The CDR3 contains 13 residues. CDR3 bases: TGCAGTGCTAGTAAGGGGGTCTTAGAGACCCAGTACTTC. Residues: CSASKGVLETQYF.

The V gene is TRBV18, the J gene TRBJ2-2, with 11 bases matching TRBD1. This CDR3 is 15 amino acids long. The ends lost 4 bases at V and 5 bases at J; junction bases unmatched: 3. Germline loops: CDR1 KGHSH, CDR2 LQKENI. The CDR3 region has the DNA TGTGCCAGCTCACTTGGACAGGGGGCAACCGGGGAGCTGTTTTTT. Residues: CASSLGQGATGELFF.

This clone was seen a handful of times. Mismatch with germline at one junction end may stem from a read error. The V call is TRBV19, the J call TRBJ2-7; 9 bases map to TRBD1. Germline V lookup: CDR1 LNHDA, CDR2 SQIVND (reference sequence). This CDR3 comprises 12 residues. DNA for the CDR3: TGTGCCAGTAGGGAAAGGACAGGGGACTTCAGCTTC. Translation gives CASRERTGDFSF. Supplemented by reference TRBV19 and TRBJ2-7, the full variable domain reads DGGITQSPKYLFRKEGQNVTLSCEQNLNHDAMYWYRQDPGQGLRLIYYSQIVNDFQKGDIAEGYSVSREKKESFPLTVTSAQKNPTAFYLCASRERTGDFSFGPGTRLTVT.

The rearrangement joins TRBV18 to TRBJ1-1, with TRBD1 matching 8 bases. CDR1 and CDR2 from the germline V gene are KGHSH and LQKENI. The CDR3 has 14 amino acids. Trimming at V came to 6 bases and at J to 0 bases, leaving 3 bases not matched to a gene. CDR3 sequence reads: CASSLDRVNTEAFF. The CDR3 region has the DNA TGTGCCAGCTCCCTGGACAGGGTGAACACTGAAGCTTTCTTT.

V usage is TRBV21-1 and J usage is TRBJ2-7; the tabulated D call, TRBD2, remains unverified against the DNA. TRBV21-1 is designated a pseudogene. The length of the CDR3 is 19 residues. CDR3 in amino acids: CASSNRGLAGVTKIEQQYF. Here the CDR3 DNA reads TGTGCCAGCAGCAATAGGGGACTAGCGGGAGTGACTAAGATTGAACAGCAGTACTTC.

The chain has TRBV11-2 and TRBJ2-1; TRBD2 matches 8 bases. CDR3 size: 16 residues. The germline gives CDR1 SGHAT, CDR2 FQNNGV. The ends lost 5 bases at V and 4 bases at J; junction bases unmatched: 10. CDR3 DNA: TGTGCCAGCAGCAATTTCCTTATAGCGGGGTACAATGAGCAGTTCTTC. Protein sequence: CASSNFLIAGYNEQFF.

This rearrangement joins TRBV7-3 to TRBJ2-1; TRBD2 is a possible D gene (6 bases). CDR3 size: 13 residues. CDR1 is SGHTA and CDR2 is FQGTGA in the germline V gene. V was shortened by 5 bases and J by 9 bases, with 14 bases between the two germline ends. This chain's CDR3 is CASSPLASGEQFF. CDR3 DNA: TGTGCCAGCAGCCCTCTAGCGTCAGGTGAGCAGTTCTTC.

V and J are TRBV7-9 and TRBJ2-1, with 7 bases lining up with TRBD2. Losses at the gene ends were 5 bases for V and 6 bases for J; bases not matched to a gene: 22. CDR1 and CDR2 from the germline V gene are SEHNR and FQNEAQ (reference sequence). This CDR3 region has 19 residues. This CDR3 is CASSPRAWTRGPNGNEQFF. Here the CDR3 DNA reads TGTGCCAGCAGCCCAAGGGCGTGGACTAGAGGTCCAAACGGCAATGAGCAGTTCTTC.

The chain employs TRBV27 and TRBJ1-1, with D unclear. This CDR3 is 14 amino acids long. V shed 5 bases and J shed 4 bases, with 14 bases lying between them. CDR1 and CDR2 (germline): MNHEY, SMNVEV (reference sequence). Here the CDR3 reads CASSPAPTGTEAFF. The CDR3 region has the DNA TGTGCCAGCAGTCCGGCCCCAACGGGCACTGAAGCTTTCTTT.

The chain joins TRBV15 to TRBJ2-2; D might be TRBD1 (6 bases). The germline gives CDR1 LNHNV, CDR2 YYDKDF (reference sequence). This CDR3 has 15 amino acids. The V and J ends lost 5 bases and 2 bases respectively, with 12 bases between them. CDR3 sequence: CATSFGQFNTGELFF. The CDR3 DNA sequence: TGTGCCACCAGCTTCGGACAGTTCAACACCGGGGAGCTGTTTTTT.

This clone has only one observation. CDR3 in amino acids: CASSFQTDGTQYF. CDR3 sequence (DNA): TGTGCCAGCAGCTTCCAAACTGATGGTACGCAGTATTTT. The chain combines TRBV11-3 with TRBJ2-3; D is unresolved. V was clipped by 3 bases and J by 8 bases, with 12 bases between them. Germline V lookup: CDR1 SGHNT, CDR2 YENEEA. This CDR3 is 13 amino acids long.

This chain links TRBV27 with TRBJ2-1; TRBD2 is a possible D gene (6 bases). Germline V CDR1 and CDR2: MNHEY, SMNVEV (reference sequence). This CDR3 is built from 19 residues. V lost 2 bases to trimming and J lost 8 bases, with 28 bases between them. The CDR3: CASSLNARTTTSGVYEQFF. CDR3 DNA: TGTGCCAGCAGTTTAAATGCCCGGACTACCACCTCAGGCGTCTATGAGCAGTTCTTC.

The chain couples TRBV18 to TRBJ2-2; 14 bases match TRBD2. There are 16 residues in the CDR3. V shed 5 bases, J shed 5 bases, and the junction held 4 bases outside the gene matches. CDR1 is KGHSH and CDR2 is LQKENI in the germline V gene. CDR3 DNA: TGTGCCAGCTCAGAGGGACTAGCGGGAGTTACCGGGGAGCTGTTTTTT. It is translated as CASSEGLAGVTGELFF.

This chain uses TRBV2 with TRBJ1-4; D remains ambiguous. The V end lost 9 bases, the J end lost 0 bases, and 5 bases lay between the germline ends. The CDR3 has 12 amino acids. Germline assignment: CDR1 SNHLY and CDR2 FYNNEI. DNA for the CDR3: TGTGCCAGTCAGGCAACTAATGAAAAACTGTTTTTT. Its protein product is CASQATNEKLFF.

This chain connects TRBV19 to TRBJ2-4; a possible D gene is TRBD2 (6 bases). The CDR3 extends over 17 amino acids. CDR1 and CDR2 (germline): LNHDA, SQIVND (reference sequence). Trimming stripped 1 base from V and 3 bases from J, with 16 bases between. The CDR3 loop reads CASSIVPAGLDKNIQYF. The CDR3 region has the DNA TGTGCCAGTAGTATAGTACCTGCGGGGCTGGACAAAAACATTCAGTACTTC.